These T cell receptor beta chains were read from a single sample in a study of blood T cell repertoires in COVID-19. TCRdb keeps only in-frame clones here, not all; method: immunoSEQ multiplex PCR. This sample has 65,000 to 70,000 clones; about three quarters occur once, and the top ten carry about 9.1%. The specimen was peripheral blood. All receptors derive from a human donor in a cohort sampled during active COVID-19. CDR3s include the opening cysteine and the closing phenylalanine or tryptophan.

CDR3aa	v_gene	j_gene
CASSGQVYSPLHF	TRBV12-3/TRBV12-4	TRBJ1-6
CASSPGQGGYEQYF	TRBV19	TRBJ2-7
CASSPLGQEFYEQYF	TRBV3-1/TRBV3-2	TRBJ2-7
CASSQGSGSSHEQYF	TRBV4-1	TRBJ2-7
CASSLPGVEKLFF	TRBV5-4	TRBJ1-4
CASSPLGGEKLFF	TRBV19	TRBJ1-4
CASSWTGGTDTQYF	TRBV5-1	TRBJ2-3
CASSWRTGGLNTEAFF	TRBV5-1	TRBJ1-1
CASSVSGRRTGELFF	TRBV19	TRBJ2-2
CATSRGTSGTKNIQYF	TRBV15	TRBJ2-4
CASSQQFNTGELFF	TRBV14	TRBJ2-2
CASSPDWTGTLYEQYF	TRBV11-2	TRBJ2-7
CASSFGGGGTEAFF	TRBV27	TRBJ1-1
CASSGQGGNTEAFF	TRBV6-2/TRBV6-3	TRBJ1-1
CASSLVRGSDTQYF	TRBV11-3	TRBJ2-3
CASSQGIYRDEQYF	TRBV4-2	TRBJ2-7
CATSPGQGGNNEQFF	TRBV15	TRBJ2-1
CAWRYLAGVGEQYF	TRBV30	TRBJ2-7
CASRLAGVVNEQFF	TRBV19	TRBJ2-1
CATSRAGSGNQPQHF	TRBV15	TRBJ1-5
CASSSRTARGNTIYF	TRBV7-9	TRBJ1-3
CATSDSRVAGNIQYF	TRBV24-1	TRBJ2-4